This T cell receptor beta chain was documented in a study of Graves' ophthalmopathy and Graves' hyperthyroidism. Germline CDR1 is SNHLY and CDR2 is FYNNEI. The V end lost 4 bases, the J end lost 3 bases, and 21 bases lay between the germline ends. The CDR3 covers 17 residues. Researchers took RNA transcripts and amplified TCR beta CDR3 regions from them. First-round RT-PCR employed HTBI primers, with a second-round multiplex PCR after it. From the multiplex PCR reads, TCRdb called clonotypes with MiXCR, one entry per CDR3 protein. The table has approximately 640,000 distinct CDR3 sequences, about 41% seen once.

The specimen sequenced was peripheral blood. This clonotype originated in an adult man with Graves' ophthalmopathy. The genes are TRBV2 and TRBJ1-1; D is uncertain. CDR3 sequence (DNA): TGTGCCAGCAGTGCGGCACGGGGAGGCTATGGCTACACTGAAGCTTTCTTT. It encodes CASSAARGGYGYTEAFF.